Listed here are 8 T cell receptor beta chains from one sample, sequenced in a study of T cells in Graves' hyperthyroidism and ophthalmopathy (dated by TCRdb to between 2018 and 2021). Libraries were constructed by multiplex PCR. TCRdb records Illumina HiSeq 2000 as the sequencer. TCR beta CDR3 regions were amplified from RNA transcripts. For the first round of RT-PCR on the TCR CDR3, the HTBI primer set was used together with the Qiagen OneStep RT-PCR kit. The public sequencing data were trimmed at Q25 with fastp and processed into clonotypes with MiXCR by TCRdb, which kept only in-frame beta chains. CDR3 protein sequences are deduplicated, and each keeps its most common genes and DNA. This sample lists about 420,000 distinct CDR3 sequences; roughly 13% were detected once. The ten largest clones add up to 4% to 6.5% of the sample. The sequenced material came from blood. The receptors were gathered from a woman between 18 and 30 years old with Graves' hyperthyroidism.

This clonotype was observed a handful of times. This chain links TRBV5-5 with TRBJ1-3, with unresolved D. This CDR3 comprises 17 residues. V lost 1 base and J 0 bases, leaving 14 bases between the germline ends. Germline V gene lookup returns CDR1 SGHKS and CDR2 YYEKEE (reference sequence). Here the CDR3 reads CASSLFAQRSSGNTIYF. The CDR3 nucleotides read TGTGCCAGCAGCTTGTTTGCCCAGCGTAGCTCTGGAAACACCATATATTTT.

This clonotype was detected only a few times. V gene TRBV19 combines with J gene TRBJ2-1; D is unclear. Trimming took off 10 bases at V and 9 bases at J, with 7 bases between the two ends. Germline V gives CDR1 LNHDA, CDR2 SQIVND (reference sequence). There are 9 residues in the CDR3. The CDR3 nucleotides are TGTGCCAAGAGATGTGAGCAGTTCTTC. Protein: CAKRCEQFF.

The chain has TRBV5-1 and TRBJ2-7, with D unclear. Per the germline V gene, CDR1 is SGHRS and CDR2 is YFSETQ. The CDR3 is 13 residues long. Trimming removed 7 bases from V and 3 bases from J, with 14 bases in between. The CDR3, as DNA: TGCGCCAGCTGTTTAGACACTCTCTACGAGCAGTACTTC. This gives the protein CASCLDTLYEQYF.

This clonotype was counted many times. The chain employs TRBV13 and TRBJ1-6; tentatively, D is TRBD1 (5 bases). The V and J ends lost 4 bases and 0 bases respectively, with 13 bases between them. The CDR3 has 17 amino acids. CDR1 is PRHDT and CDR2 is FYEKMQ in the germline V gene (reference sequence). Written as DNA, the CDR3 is TGTGCCAGCAGCTCCATTATCGACAGCTCCTATAATTCACCCCTCCACTTT. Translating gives CASSSIIDSSYNSPLHF.

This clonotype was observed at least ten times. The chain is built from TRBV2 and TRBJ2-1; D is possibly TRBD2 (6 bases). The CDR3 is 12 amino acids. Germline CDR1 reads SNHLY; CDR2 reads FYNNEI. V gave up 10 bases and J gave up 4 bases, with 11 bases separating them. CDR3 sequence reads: CATGLRYNEQFF. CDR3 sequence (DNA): TGTGCCACGGGACTCCGGTACAATGAGCAGTTCTTC.

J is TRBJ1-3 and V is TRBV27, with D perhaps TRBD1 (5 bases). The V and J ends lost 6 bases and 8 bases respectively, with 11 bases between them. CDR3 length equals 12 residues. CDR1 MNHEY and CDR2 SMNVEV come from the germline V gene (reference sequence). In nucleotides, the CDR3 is TGTGCCAGCAGGATGCAAGGGGACACCATATATTTT. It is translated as CASRMQGDTIYF.

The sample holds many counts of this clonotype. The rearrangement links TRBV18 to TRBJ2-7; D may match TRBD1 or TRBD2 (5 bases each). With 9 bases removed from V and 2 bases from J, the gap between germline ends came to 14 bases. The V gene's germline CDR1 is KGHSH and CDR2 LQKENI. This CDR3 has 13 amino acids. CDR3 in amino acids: CASSPGTTYEQYF. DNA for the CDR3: TGTGCCAGTAGTCCCGGGACGACCTACGAGCAGTACTTC.

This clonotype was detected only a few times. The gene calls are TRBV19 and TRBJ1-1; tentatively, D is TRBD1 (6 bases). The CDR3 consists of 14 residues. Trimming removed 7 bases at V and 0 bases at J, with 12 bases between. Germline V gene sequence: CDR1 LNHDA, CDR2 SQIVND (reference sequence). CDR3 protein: CASIRTDLNTEAFF. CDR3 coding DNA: TGTGCCAGTATCAGGACAGATTTGAACACTGAAGCTTTCTTT.